The next 25 T cell receptor beta chains were all read from a single sample in a study of blood T cells in healthy people across ages. Combining a sample-barcoded 5' primer with a J-beta primer mix, a second PCR ran for about 6 to 11 cycles. A single record per CDR3 protein comes from TCRdb applying MiXCR to the 5' RACE reads. The profile shows about 400,000 distinct CDR3 sequences, about 55% of them singletons. Sequenced sample: blood. Source of these receptors: a man aged 55 to 70 in good health.

J is TRBJ2-3 and V is TRBV5-1; D possibly corresponds to TRBD2 (5 bases). This CDR3 is built from 17 residues. Between the trimmed V and J ends, which lost 4 bases and 0 bases, there was a span of 18 bases. From germline, CDR1 is SGHRS and CDR2 YFSETQ. CDR3 coding DNA: TGCGCCAGCAGCCCACGGCTTGAGCGGCTAAGCACAGATACGCAGTATTTT. It translates to CASSPRLERLSTDTQYF. The variable domain in full, completed from reference TRBV5-1 and TRBJ2-3, reads KAGVTQTPRYLIKTRGQQVTLSCSPISGHRSVSWYQQTPGQGLQFLFEYFSETQRNKGNFPGRFSGRQFSNSRSEMNVSTLELGDSALYLCASSPRLERLSTDTQYFGPGTRLTVL.

This clonotype is a singleton in its sample. The gene calls are TRBV6-2 or TRBV6-3 and TRBJ2-5, with TRBD2 matching 9 bases. The CDR3 is 13 amino acids. Trimming cost V 6 bases and J 5 bases; bases outside gene matches: 4. Looked up from germline, CDR1 is MNHEY and CDR2 is SVGEGT. The CDR3 loop reads CASRGTSRETQYF. CDR3 in DNA: TGTGCCAGCAGGGGGACTAGCCGGGAGACCCAGTACTTC.

This chain uses TRBV24-1 with TRBJ2-2, with D possibly TRBD1 on 5 matching bases. Germline V CDR1 and CDR2: KGHDR, SFDVKD. The CDR3 sequence is 11 residues long. The germline V and J ends were trimmed by 8 bases and 8 bases, with 8 bases remaining between them. DNA for the CDR3: TGTGCCACCACCGCAGGGGGGGAGCTGTTTTTT. Amino acids: CATTAGGELFF.

This clonotype has just a few counts. The V and J genes are TRBV7-9 and TRBJ2-3, with D maybe TRBD1 (5 bases). Germline assignment: CDR1 SEHNR and CDR2 FQNEAQ (reference sequence). The CDR3 contains 14 residues. The germline V and J ends were trimmed by 2 bases and 3 bases, with 9 bases remaining between them. The CDR3 sequence: CASSLTSGTDTQYF. The CDR3 DNA sequence: TGTGCCAGCAGCTTAACCTCAGGGACAGATACGCAGTATTTT.

This clonotype was detected only once. The CDR3 sequence: CASSTGGTGFWGYGANVLTF. The CDR3 nucleotides read TGTGCCAGCAGCACCGGCGGGACAGGGTTTTGGGGGTATGGGGCCAACGTCCTGACTTTC. V gene TRBV7-2 combines with J gene TRBJ2-6; 9 nucleotides agree with TRBD1. The CDR3 loop spans 20 amino acids. The J segment lost 3 bases and the V segment lost 5 bases, leaving 17 bases of the junction unmatched. Per germline, CDR1 SGHTA and CDR2 FQGNSA.

This rearrangement joins TRBV6-5 to TRBJ2-4; TRBD1 might be the D (5 bases). The V gene lost 5 bases and the J gene lost 1 base, with 12 bases spanning the gap. Germline CDR1 MNHEY, CDR2 SVGAGI. CDR3 length: 15 amino acids. CDR3 residues: CASSAQGWAKNIQYF. The CDR3 DNA is TGTGCCAGCAGTGCCCAGGGATGGGCCAAAAACATTCAGTACTTC.

This chain uses TRBV19 with TRBJ1-2, with D perhaps TRBD1 (5 bases). V was pared by 1 base and J by 5 bases, with 14 bases between. CDR3 size: 15 residues. CDR1 is LNHDA, CDR2 SQIVND, per germline (reference sequence). The CDR3 nucleotides are TGTGCCAGTAGTATAGGACCGGGGGGAGTTTATGGCTACACCTTC. Translation: CASSIGPGGVYGYTF.

This clonotype was seen once. The chain joins TRBV7-2 to TRBJ2-1, with TRBD1 identical over 8 bases. The DNA end favors TRBJ2-7, so the J call may be wrong. The CDR3 has 14 amino acids. Germline V lookup: CDR1 SGHTA, CDR2 FQGNSA. CDR3 residues: CASSPDRGLNEQYF. In nucleotides, the CDR3 is TGTGCCAGCAGCCCCGACAGGGGTCTGAATGAGCAGTACTTC.

On this clonotype: One junction end disagrees with the germline gene, perhaps due to a read error. The rearrangement joins TRBV20-1 to TRBJ1-5; D is unresolved. Germline values: CDR1 DFQATT, CDR2 SNEGSKA (reference sequence). The CDR3 spans 13 residues. The CDR3 nucleotides are TGCAGTGCTAGAGGTCAAGCCAATCGGCCCCAGCATTTT. Amino acid sequence: CSARGQANRPQHF.

Only a few counts were recorded for this clonotype. The chain links TRBV20-1 to TRBJ2-1; either TRBD1 or TRBD2 may fit D (6 bases each). V was clipped by 1 base and J by 4 bases, with 14 bases between them. The CDR3 sequence is 15 residues long. Germline V gene lookup returns CDR1 DFQATT and CDR2 SNEGSKA (reference sequence). The CDR3 reads CSARVGGRGYNEQFF. The CDR3 DNA reads TGCAGTGCTAGAGTGGGGGGCAGGGGATACAATGAGCAGTTCTTC.

This clonotype has just a few counts. The genes are TRBV20-1 and TRBJ2-1; D is perhaps TRBD2 (6 bases). This CDR3 contains 11 residues. The germline gives CDR1 DFQATT, CDR2 SNEGSKA (reference sequence). V lost 6 bases, J lost 14 bases, and 17 bases lay in between. DNA of the CDR3: TGCAGTGCCAGTGGAGGGATCCTCGAGTTCTTC. Protein sequence: CSASGGILEFF.

This clonotype was found a few times. The chain uses TRBV3-1 and TRBJ2-5; TRBD2 aligns across 7 bases. The CDR3 consists of 17 residues. The germline gives CDR1 LGHDT, CDR2 YNNKEL (reference sequence). The trim removed 6 bases at V and 3 bases at J, leaving 16 bases unmatched. The CDR3 DNA follows: TGTGCCAGCAGGTTCATCGGGACCAGCGGGGTTAAAGAGACCCAGTACTTC. The encoded protein is CASRFIGTSGVKETQYF.

This clonotype was seen many times. The chain links TRBV28 to TRBJ2-7; no firm D call. Germline CDR1 is MDHEN and CDR2 is SYDVKM. The CDR3 is made up of 11 amino acids. Trimming removed 4 bases from V and 7 bases from J, with 8 bases in between. The CDR3 bases are TGTGCCAGCAGTTCCCCCCGTGAGCAGTACTTC. Residues: CASSSPREQYF. The whole variable domain, remainder taken from reference TRBV28 and TRBJ2-7, is DVKVTQSSRYLVKRTGEKVFLECVQDMDHENMFWYRQDPGLGLRLIYFSYDVKMKEKGDIPEGYSVSREKKERFSLILESASTNQTSMYLCASSSPREQYFGPGTRLTVT.

The sample holds a few counts of this clonotype. The chain carries TRBV7-2 and TRBJ2-7, with a possible D match to TRBD2 (6 bases). V was cut by 4 bases and J by 12 bases, with 22 bases left in between. This CDR3 spans 14 amino acids. CDR1 and CDR2 from the germline V gene are SGHTA and FQGNSA. The DNA for the CDR3 is TGTGCCAGCAGCTACGGAGGGCAGGTTACCCGTATGTACTTC. Protein product: CASSYGGQVTRMYF.

V and J are TRBV18 and TRBJ1-1; D remains ambiguous. Trimming pared 3 bases from V and 13 bases from J, leaving 15 bases between. Germline-derived CDR1 and CDR2 are KGHSH and LQKENI. The CDR3 covers 12 residues. In DNA, the CDR3 is TGTGCCAGCTCACCCATGGGCCTGGATGGTTTCTTT. Amino acid sequence: CASSPMGLDGFF.

J is TRBJ2-1 and V is TRBV11-2, with TRBD1 identical over 7 bases. The CDR3 spans 15 residues. CDR1 and CDR2 (germline): SGHAT, FQNNGV. V trimming: 4 bases; J trimming: 3 bases; junction bases outside the gene matches: 6. The CDR3 loop is CASSSQGNLYNEQFF. The CDR3 DNA reads as TGTGCCAGCAGCTCACAGGGGAACCTCTACAATGAGCAGTTCTTC.

This clonotype was picked up a small number of times. The V and J genes are TRBV20-1 and TRBJ2-1; D not certain. The V and J ends lost 2 bases and 0 bases respectively, with 8 bases between them. CDR3 length equals 14 residues. CDR1 and CDR2 (germline): DFQATT, SNEGSKA (reference sequence). The CDR3 region has the DNA TGCAGTGCTAGACGCGGCTTCTCCTACAATGAGCAGTTCTTC. It is translated as CSARRGFSYNEQFF.

In this sample, this clonotype turned up a few times. The V call is TRBV5-1, the J call TRBJ2-3; 7 bases fit TRBD2. Trimming removed 3 bases from V and 1 base from J; junction bases left unmatched: 2. Germline assignment: CDR1 SGHRS and CDR2 YFSETQ. CDR3 length: 14 residues. The CDR3 is CASSSGLRTDTQYF. For the CDR3, the DNA is TGCGCCAGCAGCTCGGGACTACGCACAGATACGCAGTATTTT.

This clonotype was detected many times. The gene calls are TRBV5-1 and TRBJ2-1; D is undetermined. CDR3 size: 16 residues. CDR1 and CDR2 from the germline V gene are SGHRS and YFSETQ. The ends were cut back, 6 bases at V and 8 bases at J, with 24 bases in the middle. The CDR3 DNA follows: TGCGCCAGCACCCCCCGTTTACGTGGGGATAGGGATGAGCAGTTCTTC. Its translation is CASTPRLRGDRDEQFF.

The rearrangement links TRBV28 to TRBJ2-1; D possibly uses TRBD1 or TRBD2 (6 bases each). The CDR3 is 11 residues long. Trimming took off 7 bases at V and 9 bases at J, with 10 bases between the two ends. Per germline, CDR1 MDHEN and CDR2 SYDVKM. The CDR3 DNA reads TGTGCCAGCAAGGGGGGCGTTGAGCAGTTCTTC. It translates to CASKGGVEQFF.

The CDR3 DNA follows: TGTGCCAGCAGCAACGGACTAGCGGGGACATACGAGCAGTACTTC. Translating gives CASSNGLAGTYEQYF. This chain connects TRBV7-3 to TRBJ2-5, with 12 positions matching TRBD2. The DNA matches TRBJ2-7 better at its end, which makes the J call doubtful. The CDR3 loop spans 15 amino acids. CDR1 SGHTA and CDR2 FQGTGA come from the germline V gene.

Turning to this clonotype: This could be a read error, since a much larger clone is one nucleotide away. The V gene is TRBV25-1, the J gene TRBJ1-5, with D perhaps TRBD1 (6 bases). Germline V gene sequence: CDR1 MGHDK, CDR2 SYGVNS. The CDR3 totals 12 residues. The DNA for the CDR3 is TGTGCCAGCAGTGAATACGGACAGCCCCGGCATTTT. It translates to CASSEYGQPRHF.

V and J are TRBV11-2 and TRBJ2-4; D possibly corresponds to TRBD2 (7 bases). Germline V CDR1 and CDR2: SGHAT, FQNNGV. CDR3 length equals 17 residues. Trimming took 1 base from V and 8 from J, leaving 21 bases between them. The CDR3 region has the DNA TGTGCCAGCAGCTTAGTGGGGGGGCCGAGAAGTGGGGACATTCAGTACTTC. This sequence encodes CASSLVGGPRSGDIQYF.

With respect to this clonotype: One junction end does not reproduce the germline sequence, and a read error may be involved. CDR3 sequence: CASRHTGAGANALTF. The DNA of the CDR3 is TGTGCCAGCAGACACACAGGGGCTGGGGCCAACGCCCTGACTTTC. The chain couples TRBV6-6 to TRBJ2-6, with 7 bases lining up with TRBD1. The germline gives CDR1 MNHNY, CDR2 SVGAGI (reference sequence). The CDR3 has 15 residues.

This clonotype was observed once. V is TRBV6-1 and J is TRBJ1-2; the match to TRBD1 covers 10 bases. Per the germline V gene, CDR1 is MNHNS and CDR2 is SASEGT. Losses at the gene ends were 4 bases for V and 8 bases for J; bases not matched to a gene: 4. This CDR3 has 13 amino acids. The CDR3 DNA reads as TGTGCCAGCAGTGGACAGGGGGCTCGGGGCTACACCTTC. Its translation is CASSGQGARGYTF.